The 25 T cell receptor beta chains listed next were all sequenced from one sample in a study of monozygotic twins with inflammatory bowel disease. TCRdb re-called the 5' RACE reads and catalogs CDR3 proteins one per entry, DNA excluded. This specimen shows just over 300,000 distinct CDR3 sequences; the ten leading clones hold roughly 5.3%. The sample was blood. The receptor set was obtained from a human donor with ulcerative colitis or Crohn's disease, or a healthy co-twin of an affected twin (not recorded which).

This chain joins TRBV20-1 and TRBJ1-2; TCRdb proposes TRBD1, but this gene call is untestable without DNA. Germline-derived CDR1 and CDR2 are DFQATT and SNEGSKA (reference sequence). The CDR3 runs to 12 residues. The CDR3 loop is CSARLRGAGYTF.

J is TRBJ2-1 and V is TRBV4-2; the D call of TRBD2 rests on TCRdb alone, since no DNA is present to check it. The germline V gene encodes CDR1 LGHNA and CDR2 YNFKEQ. This CDR3 comprises 19 residues. The CDR3 sequence: CASSQSLASGSSSYNEQFF.

The V gene is TRBV27, the J gene TRBJ2-3; the D call from TCRdb, TRBD2, cannot be confirmed without DNA. The germline gives CDR1 MNHEY, CDR2 SMNVEV (reference sequence). The CDR3 contains 16 residues. The CDR3 region is CASSSWTSGGIDTQYF.

V gene TRBV5-4 combines with J gene TRBJ2-7; checking the TCRdb D call of TRBD1 is not possible without DNA. Germline CDR1 reads SGHNT; CDR2 reads YYREEE (reference sequence). The CDR3 has 16 amino acids. The CDR3 sequence: CASSRYWGSSSYEQYF. The full variable domain, with the rest looked up from reference TRBV5-4 and TRBJ2-7, is ETGVTQSPTHLIKTRGQQVTLRCSSQSGHNTVSWYQQALGQGPQFIFQYYREEENGRGNFPPRFSGLQFPNYSSELNVNALELDDSALYLCASSRYWGSSSYEQYFGPGTRLTVT.

The chain employs TRBV27 and TRBJ1-4; the D call of TRBD1 rests on TCRdb alone, since no DNA is present to check it. The germline V gene encodes CDR1 MNHEY and CDR2 SMNVEV (reference sequence). The CDR3 has 14 amino acids. The CDR3: CASSSDRGNEKLFF.

The gene calls are TRBV9 and TRBJ1-1; TCRdb names TRBD1, which stays unverified in the absence of DNA. The CDR3 spans 15 residues. Per germline, CDR1 SGDLS and CDR2 YYNGEE. The CDR3 loop is CASSGLTGGGTEAFF. Using reference TRBV9 and TRBJ1-1 for the parts outside the CDR3, the full variable domain is DSGVTQTPKHLITATGQRVTLRCSPRSGDLSVYWYQQSLDQGLQFLIQYYNGEERAKGNILERFSAQQFPDLHSELNLSSLELGDSALYFCASSGLTGGGTEAFFGQGTRLTVV.

The chain is built from TRBV18 and TRBJ2-1; TCRdb selects TRBD1, and the lack of DNA leaves this call unchecked. CDR1 KGHSH and CDR2 LQKENI come from the germline V gene. CDR3 size: 16 residues. The CDR3 spells CASSINLSQGRNEQFF.

The gene calls are TRBV2 and TRBJ2-7; TCRdb designates TRBD1, a call that cannot be tested without DNA. Germline CDR1 reads SNHLY; CDR2 reads FYNNEI. CDR3 size: 14 residues. The CDR3 sequence: CASRFDRALIEQYF.

V usage is TRBV2 and J usage is TRBJ1-2; the D call of TRBD1 rests on TCRdb alone, since no DNA is present to check it. The CDR3 loop spans 14 amino acids. From germline, CDR1 is SNHLY and CDR2 FYNNEI. The CDR3 loop reads CASSVSGRNYGYTF.

The chain links TRBV30 to TRBJ1-1; TCRdb's D call, TRBD1, is unchecked because there is no DNA. The germline gives CDR1 GTSNPN, CDR2 SVGIG (reference sequence). This CDR3 is built from 15 residues. The CDR3 region is CAWSVLLGGVTEAFF.

The V gene is TRBV4-3, the J gene TRBJ2-1. The CDR3 is 13 amino acids. Germline CDR1 and CDR2: LGHNA and YSLEER. CDR3 region: CASSQDYYNEQFF.

The chain has TRBV5-6 and TRBJ2-1; TCRdb returns TRBD2, unconfirmable since there is no DNA. CDR3 length: 13 amino acids. The germline gives CDR1 SGHDT, CDR2 YYEEEE. The CDR3: CASSSTTQTRKFF. Full variable domain (missing parts from reference TRBV5-6 and TRBJ2-1): DAGVTQSPTHLIKTRGQQVTLRCSPKSGHDTVSWYQQALGQGPQFIFQYYEEEERQRGNFPDRFSGHQFPNYSSELNVNALLLGDSALYLCASSSTTQTRKFFGPGTRLTVL.

This chain connects TRBV6-6 to TRBJ1-1. The CDR3 is 12 amino acids. In germline, CDR1 is MNHNY, CDR2 SVGAGI (reference sequence). The CDR3 sequence is CASSYRNERVFF.

The J gene is TRBJ1-6, the V gene TRBV20-1; TCRdb lists TRBD1, though no DNA is available to test this call. The CDR3 contains 15 residues. Germline V CDR1 and CDR2: DFQATT, SNEGSKA (reference sequence). The CDR3 protein is CSAAASRGANSPLHF.

The genes are TRBV12-3 or TRBV12-4 and TRBJ2-1; without DNA, the TCRdb call of TRBD1 cannot be checked. This CDR3 region has 13 residues. CDR3: CASSLSRGNEQFF.

V and J are TRBV12-3 or TRBV12-4 and TRBJ1-3; checking the TCRdb D call of TRBD1 is not possible without DNA. The CDR3 is 14 residues long. CDR3 in amino acids: CASSIQGTGNTIYF.

The genes are TRBV30 and TRBJ2-7. This CDR3 has 13 residues. Germline assignment: CDR1 GTSNPN and CDR2 SVGIG (reference sequence). The CDR3 is CAWSVSVRYSQYF.

The chain employs TRBV24-1 and TRBJ2-2; TCRdb selects TRBD1, and the lack of DNA leaves this call unchecked. CDR3 length equals 16 residues. In germline, CDR1 is KGHDR, CDR2 SFDVKD. CDR3 sequence: CATSSTTGWDSGELFF.

This chain joins TRBV19 and TRBJ1-4; TCRdb gives TRBD1 as the D gene, but with no DNA this cannot be confirmed. Germline V gene lookup returns CDR1 LNHDA and CDR2 SQIVND (reference sequence). The CDR3 is 15 residues long. This CDR3 is CASSTPGAGSEKLFF.

The chain combines TRBV7-9 with TRBJ2-1; TCRdb designates TRBD2, a call that cannot be tested without DNA. The germline CDR1 and CDR2 sequences are SEHNR and FQNEAQ (reference sequence). This CDR3 spans 16 amino acids. CDR3 in amino acids: CASSFSGTSGRNEQFF.

This chain connects TRBV10-2 to TRBJ2-7; TCRdb returns TRBD1, unconfirmable since there is no DNA. Germline CDR1 and CDR2: WSHSY and SAAADI. The CDR3 loop spans 14 amino acids. CDR3 loop: CASSNRDRAYEQYF.

V usage is TRBV20-1 and J usage is TRBJ2-7; lacking DNA, the TRBD2 call made by TCRdb goes unchecked. Germline CDR1 is DFQATT and CDR2 is SNEGSKA (reference sequence). This CDR3 comprises 15 residues. The CDR3: CSARDRGRVGSEQYF.

This sequence joins TRBV7-9 and TRBJ2-6. Germline CDR1 SEHNR, CDR2 FQNEAQ (reference sequence). The CDR3 totals 13 residues. CDR3 residues: CASSLTGDNVLTF.

The chain is built from TRBV10-3 and TRBJ1-5. CDR1 and CDR2 from the germline V gene are ENHRY and SYGVKD. The CDR3 length is 15 residues. CDR3 region: CASRGAVYSNQPQHF.

The rearrangement uses TRBV12-3 or TRBV12-4 and TRBJ1-1; TCRdb lists TRBD1, though no DNA is available to test this call. The CDR3 is 12 amino acids. The CDR3 sequence: CASSLDSTEAFF.